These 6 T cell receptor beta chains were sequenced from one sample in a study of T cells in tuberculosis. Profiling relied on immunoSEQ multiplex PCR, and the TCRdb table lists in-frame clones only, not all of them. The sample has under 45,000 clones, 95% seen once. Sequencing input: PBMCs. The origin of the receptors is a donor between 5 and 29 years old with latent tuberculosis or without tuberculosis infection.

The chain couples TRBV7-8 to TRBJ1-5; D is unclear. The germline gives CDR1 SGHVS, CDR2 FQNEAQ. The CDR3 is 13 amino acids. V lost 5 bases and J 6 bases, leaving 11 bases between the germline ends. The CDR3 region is CASSPNVLQPQHF. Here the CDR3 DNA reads TGTGCCAGCAGCCCCAACGTACTTCAGCCCCAGCATTTT.

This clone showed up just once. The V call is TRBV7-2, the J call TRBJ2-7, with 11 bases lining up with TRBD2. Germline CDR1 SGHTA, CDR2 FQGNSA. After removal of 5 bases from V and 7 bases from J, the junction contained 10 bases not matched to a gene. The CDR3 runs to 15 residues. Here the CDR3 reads CASSTHSGGAREQYF. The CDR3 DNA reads TGTGCCAGCAGCACTCATAGCGGGGGGGCGAGGGAGCAGTACTTC.

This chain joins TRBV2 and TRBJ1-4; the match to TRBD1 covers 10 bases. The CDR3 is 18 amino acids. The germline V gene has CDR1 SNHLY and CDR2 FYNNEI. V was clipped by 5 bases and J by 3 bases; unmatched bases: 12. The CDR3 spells CASSLTGGHTGSNEKLFF. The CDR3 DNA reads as TGTGCCAGCAGTCTGACAGGGGGCCATACCGGCTCTAATGAAAAACTGTTTTTT.

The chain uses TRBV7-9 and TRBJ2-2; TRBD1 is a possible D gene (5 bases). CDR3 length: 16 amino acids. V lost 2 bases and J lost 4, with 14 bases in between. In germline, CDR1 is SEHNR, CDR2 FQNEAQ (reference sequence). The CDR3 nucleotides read TGTGCCAGCAGCTTAATGGTTCAGGGCCCCACCGGGGAGCTGTTTTTT. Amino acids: CASSLMVQGPTGELFF.

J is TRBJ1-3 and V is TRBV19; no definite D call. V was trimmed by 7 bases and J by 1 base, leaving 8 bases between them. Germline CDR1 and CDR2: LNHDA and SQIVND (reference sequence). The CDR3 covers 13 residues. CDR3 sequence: CASMARSGNTIYF. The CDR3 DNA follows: TGTGCCAGTATGGCCAGGTCTGGAAACACCATATATTTT.

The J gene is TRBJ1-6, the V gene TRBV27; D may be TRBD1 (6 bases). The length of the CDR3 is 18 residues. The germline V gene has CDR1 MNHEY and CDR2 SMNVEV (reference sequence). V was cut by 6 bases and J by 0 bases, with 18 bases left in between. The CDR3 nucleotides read TGTGCCAGCAGATCACCCGGACAGTTTAGCTCCTATAATTCACCCCTCCACTTT. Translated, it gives CASRSPGQFSSYNSPLHF.